What follows are 5 T cell receptor beta chains derived from one specimen sequenced in a study of blood T cell repertoires in COVID-19. Only in-frame clones appear in the TCRdb table, and some are missing; sequencing was by immunoSEQ multiplex PCR. The sample holds around 300,000 clones; 88% are singletons and the top ten take about 1%. The material sequenced was PBMCs or T cells enriched from blood (not recorded which). These receptors were taken from a young woman who had recovered from COVID-19.

The chain couples TRBV5-1 to TRBJ2-3, with D possibly being TRBD2 (5 bases). Germline CDR1 SGHRS, CDR2 YFSETQ. The CDR3 runs to 17 residues. V was trimmed by 3 bases and J by 2 bases, leaving 19 bases between them. The CDR3 spells CASSSGLPRVITDTQYF. CDR3 bases: TGCGCCAGCAGCTCCGGACTTCCCCGGGTCATCACAGATACGCAGTATTTT.

The V gene is TRBV2, the J gene TRBJ2-7, with D possibly matching TRBD2 (6 bases). CDR1 and CDR2 (germline): SNHLY, FYNNEI. The CDR3 covers 13 residues. V lost 6 bases, J lost 1 base, and 10 bases lay in between. The CDR3, as DNA: TGTGCCAGCAGCGGGAGCGGATCCTACGAGCAGTACTTC. Translating it yields CASSGSGSYEQYF.

J is TRBJ2-3 and V is TRBV11-1; D call uncertain. The V end lost 5 bases, the J end lost 5 bases, and 11 bases lay between the germline ends. Per germline, CDR1 SGHAT and CDR2 FQDESV (reference sequence). This CDR3 contains 13 residues. In DNA form, the CDR3 reads TGTGCCAGCAGCCTCCGGGTCGGAGATACGCAGTATTTT. As protein: CASSLRVGDTQYF.

This clone was seen once. The rearrangement joins TRBV19 to TRBJ2-1; D is possibly TRBD1 (5 bases). Germline CDR1 reads LNHDA; CDR2 reads SQIVND (reference sequence). V gave up 1 base and J gave up 4 bases, with 8 bases separating them. CDR3 size: 14 residues. The DNA for the CDR3 is TGTGCCAGTAGTATAGGACAGCGTTACAATGAGCAGTTCTTC. Translating gives CASSIGQRYNEQFF.

The chain has TRBV10-3 and TRBJ1-5; perhaps TRBD1 as D (6 bases). The length of the CDR3 is 17 residues. Germline V gene lookup returns CDR1 ENHRY and CDR2 SYGVKD. V gave up 0 bases and J gave up 3 bases, with 15 bases separating them. The chain's CDR3 is CAISESASRDTNQPQHF. As DNA, the CDR3 is TGTGCCATCAGTGAGTCGGCGAGCCGGGACACCAATCAGCCCCAGCATTTT.